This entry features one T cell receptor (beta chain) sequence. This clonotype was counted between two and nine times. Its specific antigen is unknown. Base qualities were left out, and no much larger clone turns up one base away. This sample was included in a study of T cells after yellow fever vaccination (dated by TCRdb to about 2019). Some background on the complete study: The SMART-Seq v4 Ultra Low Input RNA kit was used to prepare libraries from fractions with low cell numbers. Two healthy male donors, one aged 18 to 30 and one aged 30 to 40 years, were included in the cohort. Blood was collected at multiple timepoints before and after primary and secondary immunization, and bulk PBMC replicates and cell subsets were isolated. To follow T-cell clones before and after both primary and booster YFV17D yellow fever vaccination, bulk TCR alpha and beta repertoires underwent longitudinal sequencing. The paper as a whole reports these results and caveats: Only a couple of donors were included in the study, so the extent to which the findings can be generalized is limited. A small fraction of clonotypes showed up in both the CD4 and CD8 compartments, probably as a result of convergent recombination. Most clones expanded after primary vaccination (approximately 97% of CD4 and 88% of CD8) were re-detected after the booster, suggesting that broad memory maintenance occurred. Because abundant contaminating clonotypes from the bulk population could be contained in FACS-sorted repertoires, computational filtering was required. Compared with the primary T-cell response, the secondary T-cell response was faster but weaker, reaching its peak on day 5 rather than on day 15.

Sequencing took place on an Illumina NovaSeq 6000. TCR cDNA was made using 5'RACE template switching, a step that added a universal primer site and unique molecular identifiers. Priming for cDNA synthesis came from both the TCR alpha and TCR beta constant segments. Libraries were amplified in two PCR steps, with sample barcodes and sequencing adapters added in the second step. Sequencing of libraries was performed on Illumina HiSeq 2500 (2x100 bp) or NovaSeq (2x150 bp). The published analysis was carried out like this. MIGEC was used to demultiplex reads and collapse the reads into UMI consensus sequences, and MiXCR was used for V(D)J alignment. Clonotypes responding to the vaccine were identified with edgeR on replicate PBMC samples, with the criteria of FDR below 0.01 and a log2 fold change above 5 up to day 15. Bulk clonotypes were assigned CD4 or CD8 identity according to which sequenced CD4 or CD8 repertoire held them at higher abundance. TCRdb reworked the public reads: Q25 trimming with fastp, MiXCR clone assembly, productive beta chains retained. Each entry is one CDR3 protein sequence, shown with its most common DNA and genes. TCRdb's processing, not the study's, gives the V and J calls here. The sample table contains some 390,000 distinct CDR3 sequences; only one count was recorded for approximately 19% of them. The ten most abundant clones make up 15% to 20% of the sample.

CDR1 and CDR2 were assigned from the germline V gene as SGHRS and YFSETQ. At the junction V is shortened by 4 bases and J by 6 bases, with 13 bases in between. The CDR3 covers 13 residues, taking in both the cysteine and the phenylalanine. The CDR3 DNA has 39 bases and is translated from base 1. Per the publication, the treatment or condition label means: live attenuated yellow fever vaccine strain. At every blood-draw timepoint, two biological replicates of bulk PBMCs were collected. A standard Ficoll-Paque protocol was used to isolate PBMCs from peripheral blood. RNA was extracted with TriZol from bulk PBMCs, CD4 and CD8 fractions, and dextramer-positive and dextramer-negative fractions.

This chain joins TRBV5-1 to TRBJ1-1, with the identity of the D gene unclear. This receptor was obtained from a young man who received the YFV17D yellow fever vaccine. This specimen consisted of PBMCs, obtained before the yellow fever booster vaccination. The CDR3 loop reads CASSLYAGPEAFF. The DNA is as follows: TGCGCCAGCAGCCTCTACGCAGGACCTGAAGCTTTCTTT.